This is a list of T cell receptor beta chains from one sample in a study of T-cell memory formation after mild COVID-19. TCRdb ran MiXCR on the 5' RACE reads and lists one entry per CDR3 protein. The data contain just over 300,000 distinct CDR3 sequences, 19% of them seen just once; the ten biggest clones take up 20% to 25%. Source material: PBMCs or a T cell subset sorted from them (not recorded which). The receptors originated from a man younger than 30 who had mild COVID-19 (a few samples of this study predate the infection). Cell type and time point are not known. Both conserved end residues are part of each CDR3. D genes are given only for firm matches. Only some rows state a clone size, as once, few, many or a class for expanded clones.

j_call cdr3_length clone_size d_call v_call cdr3_nt cdr3_aa
TRBJ2-5 13 NA NA TRBV20-1 TGCAGTGCTGGTACAGCGTACCAAGAGACCCAGTACTTC CSAGTAYQETQYF
TRBJ2-7 15 NA TRBD1 TRBV7-9 TGTGCCAGCAGTTTGCACGACAGGGGGCTTTACGAGCAGTACTTC CASSLHDRGLYEQYF
TRBJ2-5 13 NA NA TRBV5-4 TGTGCCAGCAGCACGGACAGCAGGGAGACCCAGTACTTC CASSTDSRETQYF
TRBJ1-6 15 few TRBD1 TRBV20-1 TGCAGTGCCGACGCCGACACGGGACAGGATCAACCCCTCCACTTT CSADADTGQDQPLHF
TRBJ1-1 12 few NA TRBV11-2 TGTGCCAGCAGCTCTATGAACACTGAAGCTTTCTTT CASSSMNTEAFF
TRBJ2-5 10 few NA TRBV29-1 TGCAGCGTTGCCGGAGAGACCCAGTACTTC CSVAGETQYF
TRBJ2-3 17 few TRBD2 TRBV24-1 TGTGCCACCAGTGACCCCTCTAGCGGGGGGAACACAGATACGCAGTATTTT CATSDPSSGGNTDTQYF
TRBJ1-1 16 few NA TRBV6-1 TGTGCCAGCAGTGAATTGCGTCAGGGTCTCCCCCCTGAAGCTTTCTTT CASSELRQGLPPEAFF
TRBJ1-2 14 NA NA TRBV12-3/TRBV12-4 TGTGCCAGCAGTTTAACGGGCGACCTTCTTGGCTACACCTTC CASSLTGDLLGYTF
TRBJ2-7 15 few NA TRBV7-2 TGTGCCAGCGGCAAGGGCGGAGCCAACGCCTACGAGCAGTACTTC CASGKGGANAYEQYF
TRBJ1-1 13 few NA TRBV19 TGTGCCAGTACTCCCCTAGGGGGGACTGAAGCTTTCTTT CASTPLGGTEAFF
TRBJ2-3 17 few TRBD2 TRBV6-5 TGTGCCAGCAGTTCCGGACTAGCGGGGGGTGCCGGGGATACGCAGTATTTT CASSSGLAGGAGDTQYF
TRBJ2-5 17 few TRBD2 TRBV11-2 TGTGCCAGCAGCCCCCTTAGTAGCGGGGGGGCCAGGAAGACCCAGTACTTC CASSPLSSGGARKTQYF
TRBJ1-2 15 NA NA TRBV5-1 TGCGCCAGCAGCCCCCCGGGCAGTAGTTTTCATGGCTACACCTTC CASSPPGSSFHGYTF
TRBJ1-2 14 few NA TRBV5-1 TGCGCCAGTAGCCAGAAGGGGGATATCTATGGCTACACCTTC CASSQKGDIYGYTF
TRBJ2-1 16 few TRBD2 TRBV20-1 TGCAGTGCTAGGGCCGTAGGACTAGATTTTTACAATGAGCAGTTCTTC CSARAVGLDFYNEQFF
TRBJ2-3 15 many NA TRBV7-8 TGTGCCAGCAGCTTAGAAGGGGCCGCCACAGATACGCAGTATTTT CASSLEGAATDTQYF
TRBJ2-7 16 NA TRBD2 TRBV27 TGTGCCAGCAGTCCCTCGGGTAGCGGGGGCTACTACGAGCAGTACTTC CASSPSGSGGYYEQYF
TRBJ1-3 15 few TRBD1 TRBV4-3 TGCGCCAGCAGCCTTGGGTGGGACAGGGGAAACACCATATATTTT CASSLGWDRGNTIYF
TRBJ2-7 14 NA TRBD1 TRBV7-2 TGTGCCAGCAGCCCACAGGGGACCTCCTACGAGCAGTACTTC CASSPQGTSYEQYF
TRBJ1-2 13 NA NA TRBV10-3 TGTGCCATCAGTGTATTGACAGAAGGTGGCTACACCTTC CAISVLTEGGYTF
TRBJ2-5 13 few NA TRBV12-3/TRBV12-4 TGTGCCAGCAGTCCGACTAGAGTGGAGACCCAGTACTTC CASSPTRVETQYF
TRBJ1-5 16 few NA TRBV11-2 TGTGCCAGCAGCCCAGGGCGGGGGCAAACAAATCAGCCCCAGCATTTT CASSPGRGQTNQPQHF
TRBJ2-5 13 NA NA TRBV4-3 TGCGCCAGCAGCCAAGAGGTATTCCAGACCCAGTACTTC CASSQEVFQTQYF
TRBJ2-7 13 few TRBD1 TRBV5-1 TGCGCCAGCAGGGGGACAGGGGGCTACGAGCAGTACTTC CASRGTGGYEQYF
TRBJ2-3 12 NA NA TRBV20-1 TGCAGTGCTAGAAGGGGATTAGATACGCAGTATTTT CSARRGLDTQYF
TRBJ2-3 15 NA NA TRBV4-1 TGCGCCAGCGGTCCCTACGGTACTAGCACAGATACGCAGTATTTT CASGPYGTSTDTQYF
TRBJ1-4 16 NA NA TRBV20-1 TGCAGTGTCCCGGACCCCGGAAGGTCAACTAATGAAAAACTGTTTTTT CSVPDPGRSTNEKLFF
TRBJ2-3 16 NA TRBD2 TRBV20-1 TGCAGTGCCCAAGGCCCGGGACTAGCGGGGGTCAATACGCAGTATTTT CSAQGPGLAGVNTQYF
TRBJ1-3 16 few NA TRBV7-2 TGTGCCAGCAGCTCGGATGGATGGAGCTCTGGAAACACCATATATTTT CASSSDGWSSGNTIYF
TRBJ1-2 13 NA NA TRBV5-1 TGCGCCAGCAGCTTGGGAATCCGGGACGGCTACACCTTC CASSLGIRDGYTF
TRBJ2-4 12 few NA TRBV7-6 TGTGCCAGCAGCTTAGTAAATAACATTCAGTACTTC CASSLVNNIQYF
TRBJ2-5 14 NA TRBD2 TRBV4-2 TGTGCCAGCAAGGGGACTAGCGGCCAAGAGACCCAGTACTTC CASKGTSGQETQYF
TRBJ2-3 15 NA TRBD2 TRBV20-1 TGCAGTGCTAGACTAGCGGGGACATGGGAAGATACGCAGTATTTT CSARLAGTWEDTQYF
TRBJ1-1 13 NA NA TRBV7-9 TGTGCCAGCAGCTTATTCGGGACGACTGAAGCTTTCTTT CASSLFGTTEAFF
TRBJ1-1 14 few TRBD1 TRBV29-1 TGCAGCGTTGAGCACGGGACAGGAAACATTTTGGCTTTCTTT CSVEHGTGNILAFF
TRBJ1-1 17 few TRBD1 TRBV29-1 TGCAGCGTTGGGGGAGCGTGGACAGGGGATTTTAACACTGAAGCTTTCTTT CSVGGAWTGDFNTEAFF